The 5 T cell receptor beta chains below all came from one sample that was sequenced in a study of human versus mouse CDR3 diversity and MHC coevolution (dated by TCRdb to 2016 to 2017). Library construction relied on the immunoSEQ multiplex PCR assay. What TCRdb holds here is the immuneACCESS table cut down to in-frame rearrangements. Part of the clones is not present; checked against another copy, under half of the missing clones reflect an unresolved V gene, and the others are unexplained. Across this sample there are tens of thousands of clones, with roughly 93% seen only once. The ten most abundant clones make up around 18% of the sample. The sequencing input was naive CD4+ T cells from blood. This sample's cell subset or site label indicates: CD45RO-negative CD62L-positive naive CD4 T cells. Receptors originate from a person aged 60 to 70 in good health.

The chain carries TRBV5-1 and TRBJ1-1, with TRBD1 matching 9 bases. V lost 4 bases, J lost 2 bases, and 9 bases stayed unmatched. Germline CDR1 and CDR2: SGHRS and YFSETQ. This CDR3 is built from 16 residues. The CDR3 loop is CASSRTRDRVNTEAFF. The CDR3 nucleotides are TGCGCCAGCAGCAGAACCCGGGACAGGGTCAACACTGAAGCTTTCTTT. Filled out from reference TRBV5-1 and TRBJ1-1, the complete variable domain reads KAGVTQTPRYLIKTRGQQVTLSCSPISGHRSVSWYQQTPGQGLQFLFEYFSETQRNKGNFPGRFSGRQFSNSRSEMNVSTLELGDSALYLCASSRTRDRVNTEAFFGQGTRLTVV.

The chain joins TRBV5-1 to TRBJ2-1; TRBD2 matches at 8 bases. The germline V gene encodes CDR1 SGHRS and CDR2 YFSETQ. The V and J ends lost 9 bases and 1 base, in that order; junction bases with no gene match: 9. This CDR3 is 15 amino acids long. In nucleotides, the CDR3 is TGCGCCACCCGAGCGGGAGAGGGGTCCTACAATGAGCAGTTCTTC. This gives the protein CATRAGEGSYNEQFF. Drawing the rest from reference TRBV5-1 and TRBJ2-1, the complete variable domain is KAGVTQTPRYLIKTRGQQVTLSCSPISGHRSVSWYQQTPGQGLQFLFEYFSETQRNKGNFPGRFSGRQFSNSRSEMNVSTLELGDSALYLCATRAGEGSYNEQFFGPGTRLTVL.

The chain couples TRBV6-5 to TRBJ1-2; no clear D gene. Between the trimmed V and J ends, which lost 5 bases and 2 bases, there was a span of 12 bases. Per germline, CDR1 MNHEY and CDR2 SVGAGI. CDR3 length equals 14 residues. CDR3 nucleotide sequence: TGTGCCAGCAGTGAGGGTCCAGCCAACTATGGCTACACCTTC. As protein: CASSEGPANYGYTF.

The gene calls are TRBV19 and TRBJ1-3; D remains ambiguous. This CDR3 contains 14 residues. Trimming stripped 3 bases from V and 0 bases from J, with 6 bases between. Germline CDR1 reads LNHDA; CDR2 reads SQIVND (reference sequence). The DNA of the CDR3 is TGTGCCAGTAGTATTGACACCTCTGGAAACACCATATATTTT. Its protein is CASSIDTSGNTIYF.

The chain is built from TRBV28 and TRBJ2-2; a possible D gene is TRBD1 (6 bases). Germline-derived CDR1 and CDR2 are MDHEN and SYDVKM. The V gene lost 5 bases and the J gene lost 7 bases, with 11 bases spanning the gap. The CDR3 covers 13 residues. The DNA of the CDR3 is TGTGCCAGCAGTCCTACAGGGATCGGGGAGCTGTTTTTT. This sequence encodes CASSPTGIGELFF.